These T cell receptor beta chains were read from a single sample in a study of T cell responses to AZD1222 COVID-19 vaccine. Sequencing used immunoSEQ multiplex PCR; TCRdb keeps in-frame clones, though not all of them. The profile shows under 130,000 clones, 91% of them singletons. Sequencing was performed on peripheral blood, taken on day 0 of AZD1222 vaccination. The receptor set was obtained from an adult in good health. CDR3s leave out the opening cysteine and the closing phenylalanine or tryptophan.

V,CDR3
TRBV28,ASRISRQRGAEAF
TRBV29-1,SVTGLAGELF
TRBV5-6,ASSPWAGREQY
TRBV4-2,ASSQSDSNNSPLH
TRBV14,ASSHRTGGYGYT
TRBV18,ASSPEDSPTLNTEAF
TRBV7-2,ASSSDFGYMNTEAF
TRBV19,ASSIPTSGRPYNEQF
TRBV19,ASSPDRGEKLF
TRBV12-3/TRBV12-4,ASKWRQGGEQY
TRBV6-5,AAGSTNEKLF
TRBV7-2,ASSLAGGTGGRDTQY
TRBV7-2,ASTLQGGGYTIY
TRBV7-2,ASSFRGAGGRKQF
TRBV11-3,ASSLGAGETQY
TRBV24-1,ATSEGRGLHEQF
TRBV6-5,ASSYSRQFNQPQH